Following are 21 T cell receptor beta chains from one sample sequenced in a study of blood T cell repertoires in COVID-19. TCRdb keeps only in-frame clones here, not all; method: immunoSEQ multiplex PCR. The sample lists around 50,000 clones, more than 80% occurring once. The sample consisted of peripheral blood. These TCRs come from a human donor in a cohort sampled during active COVID-19.

The chain recombines TRBV6-5 with TRBJ2-7; perhaps TRBD2 as D (6 bases). Trimming pared 5 bases from V and 2 bases from J, leaving 10 bases between. The CDR3 is 13 amino acids. Germline CDR1 is MNHEY and CDR2 is SVGAGI. CDR3 residues: CASSPRTTYEQYF. The CDR3 DNA sequence: TGTGCCAGCAGTCCCCGGACTACCTACGAGCAGTACTTC.

The gene calls are TRBV12-3 or TRBV12-4 and TRBJ1-1, with D possibly matching TRBD1 (6 bases). With 4 bases removed from V and 1 base from J, the gap between germline ends came to 7 bases. The CDR3 is made up of 13 amino acids. The CDR3, as DNA: TGTGCCAGCAGTTGGACAGAGAACACTGAAGCTTTCTTT. Amino acids: CASSWTENTEAFF.

This rearrangement joins TRBV15 to TRBJ1-4; the D is unclear. With 0 bases removed from V and 0 bases from J, the gap between germline ends came to 14 bases. Germline CDR1 LNHNV, CDR2 YYDKDF (reference sequence). CDR3 length equals 18 residues. In nucleotides, the CDR3 is TGTGCCACCAGCAGAGATGCGGCCTTCGGGGCAACTAATGAAAAACTGTTTTTT. It translates to CATSRDAAFGATNEKLFF. Looking up the rest from reference TRBV15 and TRBJ1-4 gives the full variable domain: DAMVIQNPRYQVTQFGKPVTLSCSQTLNHNVMYWYQQKSSQAPKLLFHYYDKDFNNEADTPDNFQSRRPNTSFCFLDIRSPGLGDTAMYLCATSRDAAFGATNEKLFFGSGTQLSVL.

The chain combines TRBV2 with TRBJ2-2; 8 nucleotides agree with TRBD2. The CDR3 runs to 14 residues. From germline, CDR1 is SNHLY and CDR2 FYNNEI. The junction had 9 bases not matched to a gene; V was cut back by 7 bases and J by 8 bases. The CDR3 region is CASMYVAGTGELFF. In DNA, the CDR3 is TGTGCCAGCATGTACGTAGCGGGGACGGGGGAGCTGTTTTTT.

The chain links TRBV5-1 to TRBJ2-3, with D perhaps TRBD2 (6 bases). V was clipped by 5 bases and J by 1 base, with 11 bases between them. Germline V gene lookup returns CDR1 SGHRS and CDR2 YFSETQ. CDR3 length equals 14 residues. CDR3 nucleotides: TGCGCCAGCAGAACTAGCTTTGGCACAGATACGCAGTATTTT. Translation gives CASRTSFGTDTQYF.

The rearrangement uses TRBV29-1 and TRBJ2-3; 9 bases align to TRBD2. The CDR3 contains 15 residues. Germline V gives CDR1 SQVTM, CDR2 ANQGSEA. With V trimmed by 4 bases and J by 7 bases, 12 bases remained unmatched. The CDR3 loop is CSVGTPGLARNTQYF. In nucleotides, the CDR3 is TGCAGCGTTGGGACTCCAGGACTAGCGCGAAATACGCAGTATTTT.

The J gene is TRBJ1-5, the V gene TRBV9, with D maybe TRBD1 (5 bases). Germline loops: CDR1 SGDLS, CDR2 YYNGEE. V gave up 0 bases and J gave up 7 bases, with 8 bases separating them. This CDR3 comprises 13 residues. CDR3 bases: TGTGCCAGCAGCGTAGAGGGGTTCCAGCCCCAGCATTTT. The encoded protein is CASSVEGFQPQHF.

The V gene is TRBV6-2 or TRBV6-3, the J gene TRBJ1-5, with 7 bases fitting TRBD1. Germline CDR1 reads MNHEY; CDR2 reads SVGEGT. CDR3 length: 16 residues. J lost 0 bases, V lost 5 bases, and 7 bases had no gene match. The CDR3 here is CASSLGTAHSNQPQHF. CDR3 nucleotides: TGTGCCAGCAGTCTCGGGACAGCTCATAGCAATCAGCCCCAGCATTTT.

A few counts support this clone. The chain has TRBV27 and TRBJ2-7; 10 bases agree with TRBD2. From germline, CDR1 is MNHEY and CDR2 SMNVEV (reference sequence). Germline trimming cut 2 bases from V and 3 bases from J; bases unmatched to any gene: 1. CDR3 length equals 14 residues. CDR3 coding DNA: TGTGCCAGCAGTTTACTAGCGGGAGTCTACGAGCAGTACTTC. Translation gives CASSLLAGVYEQYF.

The chain has TRBV28 and TRBJ2-3; D remains unclear. The CDR3 loop spans 15 amino acids. Germline CDR1 reads MDHEN; CDR2 reads SYDVKM. The germline V and J ends were trimmed by 6 bases and 3 bases, with 16 bases remaining between them. DNA of the CDR3: TGTGCCAGCAGAAGAAATCGAGAGTGGACAGATACGCAGTATTTT. Translating gives CASRRNREWTDTQYF.

The V gene is TRBV7-9, the J gene TRBJ2-2; D possibly corresponds to TRBD1 (6 bases). Germline V CDR1 and CDR2: SEHNR, FQNEAQ (reference sequence). The V end lost 10 bases, the J end lost 1 base, and 16 bases lay between the germline ends. The CDR3 contains 15 residues. DNA for the CDR3: TGTGCCACTCCGGACAGCCTACTGAACACCGGGGAGCTGTTTTTT. This sequence encodes CATPDSLLNTGELFF.

The chain couples TRBV3-1 (or the pseudogene TRBV3-2) to TRBJ1-4, with 8 bases fitting TRBD1. From germline, CDR1 is LGHDT and CDR2 YNNKEL (reference sequence). The trim removed 5 bases at V and 6 bases at J, leaving 8 bases unmatched. This CDR3 region has 15 residues. Here the CDR3 DNA reads TGTGCCAGCAGCGAACCGACAGGGGAGGATGAAAAACTGTTTTTT. Translating it yields CASSEPTGEDEKLFF.

This chain connects TRBV7-9 to TRBJ2-5; 8 bases match TRBD1. The germline V gene encodes CDR1 SEHNR and CDR2 FQNEAQ (reference sequence). Trimming at V came to 5 bases and at J to 5 bases, leaving 13 bases not matched to a gene. The CDR3 has 16 amino acids. Here the CDR3 reads CASSPAAQGARETQYF. The DNA for the CDR3 is TGTGCCAGCAGCCCAGCCGCGCAGGGGGCTAGGGAGACCCAGTACTTC.

The chain links TRBV4-1 to TRBJ2-3; D is perhaps TRBD1 (5 bases). V was cut by 1 base and J by 2 bases, with 13 bases left in between. This CDR3 comprises 16 residues. Germline lookup yields CDR1 MGHRA and CDR2 YSYEKL. CDR3 coding DNA: TGCGCCAGCAGCCAAGCGTCAGTAGGGGCCACAGATACGCAGTATTTT. The encoded protein is CASSQASVGATDTQYF.

CDR3 amino acids: CASSHYLRTGQETQYF. In nucleotides, the CDR3 is TGCGCCAGCAGCCATTACCTGCGGACAGGTCAAGAGACCCAGTACTTC. This chain uses TRBV4-1 with TRBJ2-5; 7 bases agree with TRBD1. V was pared by 3 bases and J by 2 bases, with 9 bases of the junction left unmatched. CDR3 size: 16 residues. Germline V lookup: CDR1 MGHRA, CDR2 YSYEKL.

The chain is built from TRBV11-2 and TRBJ2-7; tentatively, D is TRBD1 (6 bases). The CDR3 is 15 amino acids. The germline CDR1 and CDR2 sequences are SGHAT and FQNNGV. Trimming removed 3 bases from V and 0 bases from J, with 12 bases in between. This CDR3 reads CASSLYLDSSYEQYF. The CDR3 DNA reads TGTGCCAGCAGCTTGTATCTGGACAGCTCCTACGAGCAGTACTTC. Filled out from reference TRBV11-2 and TRBJ2-7, the complete variable domain reads EAGVAQSPRYKIIEKRQSVAFWCNPISGHATLYWYQQILGQGPKLLIQFQNNGVVDDSQLPKDRFSAERLKGVDSTLKIQPAKLEDSAVYLCASSLYLDSSYEQYFGPGTRLTVT.

The rearrangement joins TRBV28 to TRBJ2-7, with 10 bases lining up with TRBD1. V gave up 7 bases and J gave up 5 bases; unmatched junction bases: 11. This CDR3 is 15 amino acids long. From germline, CDR1 is MDHEN and CDR2 SYDVKM. CDR3 bases: TGTGCCAGCACCACAACCGGGACAGGGGTCGACGAGCAGTACTTC. Residues: CASTTTGTGVDEQYF.

The chain links TRBV7-9 to TRBJ1-2; unclear D gene. CDR3 length equals 14 residues. Deletions cut 4 bases from V and 7 bases from J, with 16 bases between. From germline, CDR1 is SEHNR and CDR2 FQNEAQ (reference sequence). CDR3 nucleotides: TGTGCCAGCAGCTCGTCGGACTTCTTAGCTGGCTACACCTTC. Its translation: CASSSSDFLAGYTF. Filled out from reference TRBV7-9 and TRBJ1-2, the complete variable domain reads DTGVSQNPRHKITKRGQNVTFRCDPISEHNRLYWYRQTLGQGPEFLTYFQNEAQLEKSRLLSDRFSAERPKGSFSTLEIQRTEQGDSAMYLCASSSSDFLAGYTFGSGTRLTVV.

This clone has a single count. DNA of the CDR3: TGTGCCAGTAGTGACGGGGACAGGGGCTGGGATACGCAGTATTTT. Protein sequence: CASSDGDRGWDTQYF. The chain links TRBV19 to TRBJ2-3; 10 bases match TRBD1. CDR3 length: 15 amino acids. Germline V gene lookup returns CDR1 LNHDA and CDR2 SQIVND (reference sequence). The ends lost 5 bases at V and 6 bases at J; junction bases unmatched: 8.

J is TRBJ2-7 and V is TRBV11-2, with D maybe TRBD2 (6 bases). Germline lookup yields CDR1 SGHAT and CDR2 FQNNGV. The CDR3 totals 14 residues. The V gene lost 3 bases and the J gene lost 7 bases, with 16 bases spanning the gap. CDR3: CASSFGTESTEQYF. The DNA of the CDR3 is TGTGCCAGCAGCTTTGGGACTGAATCTACGGAGCAGTACTTC.

The rearrangement links TRBV2 to TRBJ2-3, with D possibly being TRBD2 (6 bases). This CDR3 spans 13 amino acids. V gave up 6 bases and J gave up 2 bases, with 9 bases separating them. Germline loops: CDR1 SNHLY, CDR2 FYNNEI. The CDR3 DNA reads TGTGCCAGCAGCCGACTAGTCACAGATACGCAGTATTTT. Translated, it gives CASSRLVTDTQYF.